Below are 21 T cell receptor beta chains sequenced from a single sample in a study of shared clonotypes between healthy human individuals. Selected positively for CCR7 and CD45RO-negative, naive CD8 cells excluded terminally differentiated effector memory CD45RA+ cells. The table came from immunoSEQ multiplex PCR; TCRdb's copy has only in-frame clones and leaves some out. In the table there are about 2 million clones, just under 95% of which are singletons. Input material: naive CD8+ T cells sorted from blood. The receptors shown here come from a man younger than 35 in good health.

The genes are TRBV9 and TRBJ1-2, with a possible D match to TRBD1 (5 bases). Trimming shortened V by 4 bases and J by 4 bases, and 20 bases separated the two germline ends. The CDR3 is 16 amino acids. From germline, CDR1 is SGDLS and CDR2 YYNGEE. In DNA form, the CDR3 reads TGTGCCAGCAGCACCGGACCCGGGGGTCGGGGCTATGGCTACACCTTC. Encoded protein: CASSTGPGGRGYGYTF.

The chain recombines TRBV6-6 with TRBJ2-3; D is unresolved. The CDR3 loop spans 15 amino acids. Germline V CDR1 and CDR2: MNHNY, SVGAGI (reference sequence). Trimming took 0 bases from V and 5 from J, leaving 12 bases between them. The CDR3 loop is CASSYSPNPGDTQYF. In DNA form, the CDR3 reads TGTGCCAGCAGTTACTCCCCCAACCCCGGAGATACGCAGTATTTT.

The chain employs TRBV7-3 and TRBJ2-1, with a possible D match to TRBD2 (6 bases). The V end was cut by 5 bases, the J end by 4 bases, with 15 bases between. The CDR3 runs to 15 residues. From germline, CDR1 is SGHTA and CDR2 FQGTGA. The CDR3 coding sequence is TGTGCCAGCAGCCTCGACGGGACTCTTTACAATGAGCAGTTCTTC. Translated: CASSLDGTLYNEQFF.

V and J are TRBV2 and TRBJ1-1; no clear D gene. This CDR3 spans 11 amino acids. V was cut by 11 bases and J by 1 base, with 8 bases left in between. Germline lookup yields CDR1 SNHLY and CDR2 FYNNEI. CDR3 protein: CAGVGNTEAFF. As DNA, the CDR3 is TGTGCCGGGGTAGGGAACACTGAAGCTTTCTTT.

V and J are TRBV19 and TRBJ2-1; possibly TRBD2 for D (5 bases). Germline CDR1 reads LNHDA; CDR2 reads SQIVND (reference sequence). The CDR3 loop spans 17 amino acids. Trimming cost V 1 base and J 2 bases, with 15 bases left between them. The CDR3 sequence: CASSIVSSRHPYNEQFF. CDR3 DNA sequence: TGTGCCAGTAGTATAGTGTCTAGCAGACACCCCTACAATGAGCAGTTCTTC.

The CDR3 loop is CASSPRGPGDYEQYF. The CDR3 DNA is TGTGCCAGCAGCCCGAGGGGCCCAGGGGACTACGAGCAGTACTTC. The chain employs TRBV11-2 and TRBJ2-7; weak D call: TRBD1 (6 bases). From germline, CDR1 is SGHAT and CDR2 FQNNGV. Trimming pared 5 bases from V and 3 bases from J, leaving 17 bases between. The CDR3 has 15 residues. Combining the CDR3 with reference TRBV11-2 and TRBJ2-7 gives the whole variable domain EAGVAQSPRYKIIEKRQSVAFWCNPISGHATLYWYQQILGQGPKLLIQFQNNGVVDDSQLPKDRFSAERLKGVDSTLKIQPAKLEDSAVYLCASSPRGPGDYEQYFGPGTRLTVT.

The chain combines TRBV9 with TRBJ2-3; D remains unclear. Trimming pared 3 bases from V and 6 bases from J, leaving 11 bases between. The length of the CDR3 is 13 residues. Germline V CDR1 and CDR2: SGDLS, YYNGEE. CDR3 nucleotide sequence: TGTGCCAGCAGCGCCGCACTGGCGGATACGCAGTATTTT. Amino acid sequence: CASSAALADTQYF.

The CDR3 region has the DNA TGTGCCAGCAGTACGGGCGACTATGGCTACACCTTC. Translated: CASSTGDYGYTF. The chain carries TRBV6-6 and TRBJ1-2; D call uncertain. V was shortened by 5 bases and J by 3 bases, with 7 bases between the two germline ends. The CDR3 has 12 residues. Looked up from germline, CDR1 is MNHNY and CDR2 is SVGAGI (reference sequence).

This chain's CDR3 is CASSNLLAGDYNEQFF. The CDR3 nucleotides are TGCGCCAGCAGCAACCTACTAGCGGGGGACTACAATGAGCAGTTCTTC. The gene calls are TRBV10-2 and TRBJ2-1, with 11 nucleotides matching TRBD2. After removal of 6 bases from V and 3 bases from J, the junction contained 7 bases not matched to a gene. Looked up from germline, CDR1 is WSHSY and CDR2 is SAAADI. The length of the CDR3 is 16 residues.

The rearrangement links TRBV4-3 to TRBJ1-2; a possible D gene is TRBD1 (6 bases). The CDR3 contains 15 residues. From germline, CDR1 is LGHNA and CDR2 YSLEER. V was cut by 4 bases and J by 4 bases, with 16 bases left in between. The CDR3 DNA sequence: TGCGCCAGCAGCCCAGGGCTTGCAGGGGTCTATGGCTACACCTTC. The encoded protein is CASSPGLAGVYGYTF.

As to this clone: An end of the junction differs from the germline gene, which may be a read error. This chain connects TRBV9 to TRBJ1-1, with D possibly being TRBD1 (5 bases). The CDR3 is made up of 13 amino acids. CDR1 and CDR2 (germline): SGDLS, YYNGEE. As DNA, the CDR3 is TGTGCCAGCAGTGTAGGGGTTTATAGTGAAGCTTTCTTT. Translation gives CASSVGVYSEAFF.

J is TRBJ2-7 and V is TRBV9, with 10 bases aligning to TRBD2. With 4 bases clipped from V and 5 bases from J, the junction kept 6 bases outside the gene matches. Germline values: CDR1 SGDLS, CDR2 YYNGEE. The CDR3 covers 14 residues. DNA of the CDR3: TGTGCCAGCAGCTTTAGCGGGAGGAACGACGAGCAGTACTTC. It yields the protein CASSFSGRNDEQYF.

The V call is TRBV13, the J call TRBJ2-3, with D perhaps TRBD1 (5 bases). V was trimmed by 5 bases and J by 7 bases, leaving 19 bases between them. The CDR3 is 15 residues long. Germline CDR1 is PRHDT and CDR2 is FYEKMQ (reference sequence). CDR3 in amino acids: CASSRRQSGAYTQYF. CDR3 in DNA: TGTGCCAGCAGCCGGAGACAGTCGGGCGCCTATACGCAGTATTTT.

CDR3 sequence reads: CASRGLGGPYEQYF. The CDR3 DNA follows: TGTGCCAGCAGGGGGTTAGGGGGACCCTACGAGCAGTACTTC. The chain couples TRBV7-9 to TRBJ2-7; possible D gene TRBD1, 6 bases. The ends were cut back, 6 bases at V and 2 bases at J, with 14 bases in the middle. CDR1 and CDR2 from the germline V gene are SEHNR and FQNEAQ (reference sequence). This CDR3 has 14 amino acids.

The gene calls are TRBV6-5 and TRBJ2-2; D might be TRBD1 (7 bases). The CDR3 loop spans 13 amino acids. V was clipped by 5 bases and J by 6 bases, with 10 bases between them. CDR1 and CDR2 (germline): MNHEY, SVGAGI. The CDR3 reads CASSLRGAGELFF. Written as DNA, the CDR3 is TGTGCCAGCAGTCTCAGGGGGGCCGGGGAGCTGTTTTTT.

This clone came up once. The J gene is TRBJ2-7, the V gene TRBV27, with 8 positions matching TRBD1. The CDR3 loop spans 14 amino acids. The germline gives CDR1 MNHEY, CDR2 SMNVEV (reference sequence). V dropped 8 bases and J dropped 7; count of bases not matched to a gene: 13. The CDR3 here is CASYHHRGAQEQYF. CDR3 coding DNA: TGTGCCAGCTACCACCACAGGGGGGCGCAGGAGCAGTACTTC.

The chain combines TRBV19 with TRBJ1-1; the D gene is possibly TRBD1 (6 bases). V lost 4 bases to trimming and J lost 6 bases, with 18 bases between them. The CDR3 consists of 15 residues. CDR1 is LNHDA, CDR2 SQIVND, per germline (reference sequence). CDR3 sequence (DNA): TGTGCCAGTAGTAAGCCTTTCGAAACAGGGCCTGAAGCTTTCTTT. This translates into CASSKPFETGPEAFF.

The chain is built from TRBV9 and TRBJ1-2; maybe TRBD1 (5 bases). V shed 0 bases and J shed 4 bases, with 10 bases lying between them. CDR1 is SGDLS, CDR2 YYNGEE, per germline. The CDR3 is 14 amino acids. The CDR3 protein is CASSVEGLRYGYTF. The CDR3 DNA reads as TGTGCCAGCAGCGTAGAGGGACTGCGCTATGGCTACACCTTC.

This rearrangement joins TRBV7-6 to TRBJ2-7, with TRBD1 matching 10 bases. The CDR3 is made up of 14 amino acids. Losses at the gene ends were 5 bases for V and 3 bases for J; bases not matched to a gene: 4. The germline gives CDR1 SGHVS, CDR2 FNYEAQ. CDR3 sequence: CASSRGTGDYEQYF. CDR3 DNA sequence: TGTGCCAGCAGCCGTGGGACAGGGGACTACGAGCAGTACTTC.

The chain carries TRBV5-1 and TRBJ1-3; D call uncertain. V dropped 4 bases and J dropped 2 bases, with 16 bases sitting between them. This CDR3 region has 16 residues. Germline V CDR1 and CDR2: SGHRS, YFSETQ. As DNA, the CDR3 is TGCGCCAGCAGCCCTGAACCGGGAATCCCTGGAAACACCATATATTTT. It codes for CASSPEPGIPGNTIYF.

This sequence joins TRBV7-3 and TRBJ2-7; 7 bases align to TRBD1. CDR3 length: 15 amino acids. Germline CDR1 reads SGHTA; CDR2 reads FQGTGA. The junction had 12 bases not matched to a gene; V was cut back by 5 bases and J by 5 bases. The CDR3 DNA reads TGTGCCAGCAGCGACGGCGACAGGGAAGAGGACGAGCAGTACTTC. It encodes CASSDGDREEDEQYF.